What follows are 15 T cell receptor beta chains derived from one specimen sequenced in a study of cytomegalovirus exposure and HLA in healthy donors. Primers for the PCR totalled 60 Vbeta and 13 Jbeta. Method: immunoSEQ multiplex PCR; TCRdb's copy keeps in-frame clones and lacks some. The sample contains about 150,000 clones, roughly 80% of which appear only once. The sample comprised PBMCs. Source of these receptors: a male donor in good health and CMV-seronegative.

The sample holds a few counts of this clone. The chain uses TRBV7-9 and TRBJ2-7; 8 nucleotides match TRBD2. Germline CDR1 SEHNR, CDR2 FQNEAQ (reference sequence). CDR3 length equals 14 residues. V was pared by 8 bases and J by 4 bases, with 10 bases of the junction left unmatched. DNA of the CDR3: TGTGCCAGCTCTCAATGGGCGGGAGGTTACGAGCAGTACTTC. Translation: CASSQWAGGYEQYF.

The chain has TRBV27 and TRBJ2-7; 7 bases fit TRBD2. Germline lookup yields CDR1 MNHEY and CDR2 SMNVEV (reference sequence). CDR3 length equals 17 residues. V shed 2 bases, J shed 5 bases, and the junction held 15 bases outside the gene matches. The CDR3 reads CASSLGSLGRERNEQYF. CDR3 DNA sequence: TGTGCCAGCAGTTTAGGGAGCCTGGGGAGGGAGCGTAACGAGCAGTACTTC.

This CDR3 is CSVEAVAGGSYNEQFF. DNA of the CDR3: TGCAGCGTTGAGGCGGTAGCGGGAGGGTCGTACAATGAGCAGTTCTTC. The chain recombines TRBV29-1 with TRBJ2-1; 11 bases map to TRBD2. Trimming took 3 bases from V and 4 from J; bases not matched to a gene: 8. The CDR3 is 16 residues long. Germline V CDR1 and CDR2: SQVTM, ANQGSEA.

The chain couples TRBV19 to TRBJ2-3; the match to TRBD2 covers 15 bases. V dropped 8 bases and J dropped 5; count of bases not matched to a gene: 5. Germline CDR1 is LNHDA and CDR2 is SQIVND (reference sequence). This CDR3 comprises 15 residues. The CDR3 region is CASGLAGGQVDTQYF. For the CDR3, the DNA is TGTGCCAGTGGACTAGCGGGAGGGCAGGTAGATACGCAGTATTTT. Filled out from reference TRBV19 and TRBJ2-3, the complete variable domain reads DGGITQSPKYLFRKEGQNVTLSCEQNLNHDAMYWYRQDPGQGLRLIYYSQIVNDFQKGDIAEGYSVSREKKESFPLTVTSAQKNPTAFYLCASGLAGGQVDTQYFGPGTRLTVL.

This clone has a handful of counts. The chain combines TRBV7-9 with TRBJ2-6, with 8 nucleotides matching TRBD2. CDR1 is SEHNR and CDR2 is FQNEAQ in the germline V gene (reference sequence). The CDR3 extends over 11 amino acids. V lost 1 base to trimming and J lost 18 bases; unmatched junction nucleotides: 2. Here the CDR3 reads CASSLGLAQTF. DNA of the CDR3: TGTGCCAGCAGCTTAGGACTAGCGCAGACTTTC. The variable domain in full, completed from reference TRBV7-9 and TRBJ2-6, reads DTGVSQNPRHKITKRGQNVTFRCDPISEHNRLYWYRQTLGQGPEFLTYFQNEAQLEKSRLLSDRFSAERPKGSFSTLEIQRTEQGDSAMYLCASSLGLAQTFGAGSRLTVL.

This clone was seen a handful of times. This chain joins TRBV28 and TRBJ1-3; 9 nucleotides align to TRBD1. V gave up 6 bases and J gave up 2 bases; unmatched junction bases: 5. The CDR3 sequence is 15 residues long. Germline CDR1 is MDHEN and CDR2 is SYDVKM. This CDR3 is CASRGGQGTGNTIYF. CDR3 DNA: TGTGCCAGCAGGGGGGGACAGGGAACTGGAAACACCATATATTTT.

This clone was found once. This chain connects TRBV7-2 to TRBJ2-6; the match to TRBD1 covers 9 bases. Germline CDR1 is SGHTA and CDR2 is FQGNSA. This CDR3 has 17 amino acids. V shed 6 bases and J 4 bases; nucleotides not matched to a gene: 10. This CDR3 is CASRPGQGTNGANVLTF. Here the CDR3 DNA reads TGTGCCAGCAGGCCGGGACAGGGAACTAACGGGGCCAACGTCCTGACTTTC.

This chain joins TRBV7-2 and TRBJ2-5; D might be TRBD2 (6 bases). V lost 1 base and J 5 bases, leaving 14 bases between the germline ends. CDR3 length equals 15 residues. Germline V gene data show CDR1 as SGHTA and CDR2 as FQGNSA. CDR3 bases: TGTGCCAGCAGCTTAGTGGGGACTTTAAGGGAGACCCAGTACTTC. Translating gives CASSLVGTLRETQYF.

This clone appeared a few times. V gene TRBV6-5 combines with J gene TRBJ2-2, with D possibly being TRBD2 (6 bases). This CDR3 has 14 amino acids. With 8 bases removed from V and 6 bases from J, the gap between germline ends came to 16 bases. The germline gives CDR1 MNHEY, CDR2 SVGAGI. CDR3 sequence (DNA): TGTGCCAGCCGGAGAGGGGAGGCGTCCGGGGAGCTGTTTTTT. This translates into CASRRGEASGELFF.

The CDR3 loop reads CASKGAQGGYEQYF. CDR3 coding DNA: TGTGCCAGTAAAGGAGCCCAGGGGGGATACGAGCAGTACTTC. The genes are TRBV19 and TRBJ2-7; weak D call: TRBD1 (7 bases). Trimming pared 7 bases from V and 4 bases from J, leaving 17 bases between. Germline V CDR1 and CDR2: LNHDA, SQIVND (reference sequence). The CDR3 consists of 14 residues.

The CDR3 region has the DNA TGTGCCAGCATGGAGGGGGCGCGGGAAGGCTACACCTTC. Protein product: CASMEGAREGYTF. V usage is TRBV6-5 and J usage is TRBJ1-2; 7 bases fit TRBD1. This CDR3 contains 13 residues. V lost 7 bases, J lost 8 bases, and 10 bases stayed unmatched. Germline assignment: CDR1 MNHEY and CDR2 SVGAGI.

The chain links TRBV7-6 to TRBJ2-3, with D unresolved. The germline V gene has CDR1 SGHVS and CDR2 FNYEAQ. Trimming pared 2 bases from V and 3 bases from J, leaving 9 bases between. The CDR3 extends over 14 amino acids. DNA for the CDR3: TGTGCCAGCAGCTTAAGTCCAGCGACAGATACGCAGTATTTT. Amino acid sequence: CASSLSPATDTQYF. Full variable domain (outside the CDR3, taken from reference TRBV7-6 and TRBJ2-3): GAGVSQSPRYKVTKRGQDVALRCDPISGHVSLYWYRQALGQGPEFLTYFNYEAQQDKSGLPNDRFSAERPEGSISTLTIQRTEQRDSAMYRCASSLSPATDTQYFGPGTRLTVL.

V is TRBV6-4 and J is TRBJ2-1; possibly TRBD2 for D (6 bases). With 3 bases removed from V and 6 bases from J, the gap between germline ends came to 18 bases. Germline CDR1 and CDR2: MRHNA and SNTAGT. This CDR3 has 16 residues. Here the CDR3 DNA reads TGTGCCAGCAGTGAGACCCCGGAGGGGTCGGGCAATGAGCAGTTCTTC. This translates into CASSETPEGSGNEQFF.

In nucleotides, the CDR3 is TGCGCCAGCAGCCAAGCGACAGGGGGCCTGCAGTACTTC. Protein product: CASSQATGGLQYF. V and J are TRBV4-3 and TRBJ2-7; the match to TRBD1 covers 10 bases. Germline loops: CDR1 LGHNA, CDR2 YSLEER. CDR3 length equals 13 residues. Trimming removed 1 base from V and 9 bases from J; junction bases left unmatched: 3.

The V call is TRBV7-2, the J call TRBJ2-2, with 10 bases lining up with TRBD2. This CDR3 is built from 15 residues. Germline V gene sequence: CDR1 SGHTA, CDR2 FQGNSA. V shed 2 bases and J 9 bases; nucleotides not matched to a gene: 6. The CDR3 sequence: CASSLLAGASWELFF. For the CDR3, the DNA is TGTGCCAGCAGCTTACTAGCGGGGGCTTCCTGGGAGCTGTTTTTT.